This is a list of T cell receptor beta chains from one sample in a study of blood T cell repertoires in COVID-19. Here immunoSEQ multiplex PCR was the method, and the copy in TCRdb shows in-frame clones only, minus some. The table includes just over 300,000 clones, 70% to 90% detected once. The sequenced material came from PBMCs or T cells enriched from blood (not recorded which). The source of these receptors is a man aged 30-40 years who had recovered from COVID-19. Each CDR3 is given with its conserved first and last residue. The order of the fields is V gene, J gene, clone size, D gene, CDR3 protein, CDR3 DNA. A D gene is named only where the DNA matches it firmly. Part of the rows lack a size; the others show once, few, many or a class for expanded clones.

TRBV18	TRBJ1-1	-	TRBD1	CASSLGTGGDTEAFF	TGTGCCAGCTCACTAGGGACAGGAGGGGACACTGAAGCTTTCTTT
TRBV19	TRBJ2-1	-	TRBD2	CASSMVTSGKFREQFF	TGTGCCAGTAGTATGGTGACTAGCGGGAAATTTCGTGAGCAGTTCTTC
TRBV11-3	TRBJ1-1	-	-	CASNPLDGSEAFF	TGTGCCAGCAACCCCCTAGACGGTAGTGAAGCTTTCTTT
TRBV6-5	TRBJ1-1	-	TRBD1	CASGQGASTEAFF	TGTGCCAGCGGACAGGGGGCGAGCACTGAAGCTTTCTTT
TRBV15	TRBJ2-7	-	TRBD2	CATSREGLAGVEQYF	TGTGCCACCAGCAGAGAGGGCCTAGCGGGAGTAGAGCAGTACTTC
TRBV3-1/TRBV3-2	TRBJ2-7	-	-	CASSQGQCYEQYF	TGTGCCAGCAGCCAAGGACAGTGCTACGAGCAGTACTTC
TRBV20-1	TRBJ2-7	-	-	CSASDSSYEQYF	TGCAGTGCTAGTGACAGCTCCTACGAGCAGTACTTC
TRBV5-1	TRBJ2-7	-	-	CASSLGPLAYEQYF	TGCGCCAGCAGCTTGGGTCCGTTAGCCTACGAGCAGTACTTC
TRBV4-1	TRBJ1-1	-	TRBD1	CASSRKGGQETFWNTEAFF	TGCGCCAGCAGTCGAAAAGGGGGACAGGAGACCTTTTGGAACACTGAAGCTTTCTTT
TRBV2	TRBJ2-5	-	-	CASSEYGRGGETQYF	TGTGCCAGCAGTGAATACGGGAGAGGAGGAGAGACCCAGTACTTC
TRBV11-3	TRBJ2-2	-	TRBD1	CASSYEGGFAALNTGELFF	TGTGCCAGCAGCTACGAAGGGGGCTTCGCGGCACTGAACACCGGGGAGCTGTTTTTT
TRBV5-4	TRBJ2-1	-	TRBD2	CASSLATLAGGNNNEQFF	TGTGCCAGCAGCTTGGCCACACTAGCGGGGGGGAATAACAATGAGCAGTTCTTC
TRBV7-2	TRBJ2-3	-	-	CASSLERRGTDTQYF	TGTGCCAGCAGCTTAGAGCGACGGGGTACAGATACGCAGTATTTT
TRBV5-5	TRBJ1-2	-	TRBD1	CASSLARDRTNYGYTF	TGTGCCAGCAGCTTGGCTCGGGACAGGACTAACTATGGCTACACCTTC
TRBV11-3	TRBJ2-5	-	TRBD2	CASSSGGWSGGRETQYF	TGTGCCAGCAGCTCGGGGGGTTGGTCGGGAGGCAGAGAGACCCAGTACTTC
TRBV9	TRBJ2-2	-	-	CASSVTDANTGELFF	TGTGCCAGCAGCGTAACAGACGCGAACACCGGGGAGCTGTTTTTT
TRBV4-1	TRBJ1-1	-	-	CASSLTNPAEGEAFF	TGCGCCAGCAGCCTAACCAACCCGGCCGAGGGTGAAGCTTTCTTT
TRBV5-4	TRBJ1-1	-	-	CASSLGGGLDTEAFF	TGTGCCAGCAGCTTGGGCGGGGGGCTAGACACTGAAGCTTTCTTT
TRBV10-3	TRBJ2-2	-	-	CAIRKVGVTGELFF	TGTGCCATCAGAAAGGTCGGGGTCACCGGGGAGCTGTTTTTT
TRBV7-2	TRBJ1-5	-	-	CASSLVSPNQPQHF	TGTGCCAGCAGCTTAGTCTCCCCTAATCAGCCCCAGCATTTT
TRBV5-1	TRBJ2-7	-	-	CASSLDFSTYEQYF	TGCGCCAGCAGCTTGGATTTTTCCACCTACGAGCAGTACTTC
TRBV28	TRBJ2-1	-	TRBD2	CASSQTSGGKNEQFF	TGTGCCAGCAGCCAGACTAGCGGGGGAAAGAATGAGCAGTTCTTC
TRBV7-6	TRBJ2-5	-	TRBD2	CASSFAGGETQYF	TGTGCCAGCAGCTTTGCGGGGGGAGAGACCCAGTACTTC
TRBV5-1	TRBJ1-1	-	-	CASSSGGSEAFF	TGCGCCAGCAGCTCCGGGGGTTCTGAAGCTTTCTTT
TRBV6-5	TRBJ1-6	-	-	CASSRTVVNSPLHF	TGTGCCAGCAGCAGGACAGTGGTTAATTCACCCCTCCACTTT
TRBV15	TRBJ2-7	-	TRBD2	CATSRELAGGRYEQYF	TGTGCCACCAGCAGAGAATTAGCGGGAGGACGCTACGAGCAGTACTTC
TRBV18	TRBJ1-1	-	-	CASSLGGGNTEAFF	TGTGCCAGCTCACTGGGGGGAGGGAACACTGAAGCTTTCTTT
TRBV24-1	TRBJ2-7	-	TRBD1	CATSDPGQTTEQYF	TGTGCCACCAGTGATCCGGGACAGACCACCGAGCAGTACTTC
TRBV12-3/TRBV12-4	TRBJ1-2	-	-	CASSFGGDGYTF	TGTGCCAGCAGTTTTGGAGGGGACGGCTACACCTTC
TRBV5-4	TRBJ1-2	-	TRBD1	CASSLPGQDYGYTF	TGTGCCAGCAGCCTACCGGGACAGGATTATGGCTACACCTTC
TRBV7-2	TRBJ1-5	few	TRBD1	CASSYRRTGANQPQHF	TGTGCCAGCAGCTACCGTAGGACAGGGGCGAATCAGCCCCAGCATTTT
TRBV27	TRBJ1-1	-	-	CASLAGLNTEAFF	TGTGCTTCTTTGGCAGGGCTGAACACTGAAGCTTTCTTT
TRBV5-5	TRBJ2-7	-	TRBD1	CASSLDRGYEQYF	TGTGCCAGCAGCTTGGACAGGGGCTACGAGCAGTACTTC
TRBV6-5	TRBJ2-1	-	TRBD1	CASRDRDSVYNEQFF	TGTGCCAGCAGGGACCGGGACAGTGTGTACAATGAGCAGTTCTTC
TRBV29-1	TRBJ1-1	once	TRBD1	CSVASPTGNPMNTEAFF	TGCAGCGTTGCATCACCGACAGGGAACCCCATGAACACTGAAGCTTTCTTT
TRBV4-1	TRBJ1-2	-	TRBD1	CASSQRDRVNYGYTF	TGCGCCAGCAGCCAACGGGACAGGGTTAACTATGGCTACACCTTC
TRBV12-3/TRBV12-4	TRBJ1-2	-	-	CASSLTENYGYTF	TGTGCCAGCAGTCTGACAGAAAACTATGGCTACACCTTC
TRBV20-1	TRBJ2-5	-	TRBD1	CSASSWTGQETQYF	TGCAGTGCTAGTTCTTGGACAGGACAAGAGACCCAGTACTTC
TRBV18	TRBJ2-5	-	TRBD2	CASSGTSGPYQETQYF	TGTGCCAGCTCCGGCACTAGCGGGCCCTACCAAGAGACCCAGTACTTC
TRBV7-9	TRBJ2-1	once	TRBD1	CASSLQPGGGNEQFF	TGTGCCAGCAGCTTACAGCCAGGGGGTGGTAATGAGCAGTTCTTC
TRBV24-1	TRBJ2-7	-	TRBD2	CATSGSGRHEQYF	TGTGCCACCAGTGGTAGCGGGAGACACGAGCAGTACTTC
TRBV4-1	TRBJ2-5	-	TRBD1	CASRLTGGLETQYF	TGCGCCAGCAGACTCACAGGGGGCTTGGAGACCCAGTACTTC
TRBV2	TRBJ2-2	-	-	CASSQGSLNTGELFF	TGTGCCAGCAGTCAGGGGAGTTTGAACACCGGGGAGCTGTTTTTT
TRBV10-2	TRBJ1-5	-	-	CASSADRSANQPQHF	TGCGCCAGCAGTGCAGACCGGAGTGCCAATCAGCCCCAGCATTTT
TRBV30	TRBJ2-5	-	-	CAWTRGAQETQYF	TGTGCCTGGACCCGGGGGGCCCAAGAGACCCAGTACTTC
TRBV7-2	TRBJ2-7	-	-	CASSLAPRASYEQYF	TGTGCCAGCAGCTTAGCCCCCAGGGCCTCCTACGAGCAGTACTTC
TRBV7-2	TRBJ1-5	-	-	CASSFSQGGQPQHF	TGTGCCAGCAGCTTTTCGCAGGGTGGACAGCCCCAGCATTTT
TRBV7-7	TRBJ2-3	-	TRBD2	CASSLRSGGPVDTQYF	TGTGCTAGCAGCTTAAGGAGCGGGGGGCCGGTAGATACGCAGTATTTT